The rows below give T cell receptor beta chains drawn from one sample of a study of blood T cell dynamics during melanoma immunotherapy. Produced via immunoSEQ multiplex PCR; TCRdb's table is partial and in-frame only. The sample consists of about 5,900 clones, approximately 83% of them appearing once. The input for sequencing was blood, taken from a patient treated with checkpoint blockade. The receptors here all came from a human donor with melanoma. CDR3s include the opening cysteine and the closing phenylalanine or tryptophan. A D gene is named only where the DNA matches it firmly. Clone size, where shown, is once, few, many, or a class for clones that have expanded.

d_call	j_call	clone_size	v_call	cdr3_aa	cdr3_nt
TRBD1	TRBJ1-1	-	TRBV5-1	CASSLAVPGQGGTEAFF	TGCGCCAGCAGCTTGGCCGTGCCGGGACAGGGGGGCACTGAAGCTTTCTTT
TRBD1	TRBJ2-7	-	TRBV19	CASSTGQGEQYF	TGTGCCAGTAGTACGGGACAGGGCGAGCAGTACTTC
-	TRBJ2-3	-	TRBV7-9	CASSLVQGLDTQYF	TGTGCCAGCAGCTTAGTACAGGGCCTAGATACGCAGTATTTT
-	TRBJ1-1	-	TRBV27	CASSLESSLQAFF	TGTGCCAGCAGTTTGGAAAGCAGCTTACAAGCTTTCTTT
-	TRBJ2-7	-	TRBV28	CASSPVGSEQYF	TGTGCCAGCAGTCCCGTTGGTTCCGAGCAGTACTTC
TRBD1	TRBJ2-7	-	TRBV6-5	CASSYSTRQGEKYF	TGTGCCAGCAGTTACTCCACCCGACAGGGCGAGAAGTACTTC
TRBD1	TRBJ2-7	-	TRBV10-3	CATGIVDRDEQYF	TGTGCCACCGGAATAGTTGACAGGGACGAGCAGTACTTC
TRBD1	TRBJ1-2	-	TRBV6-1	CASSAYRGDFGYTF	TGTGCCAGCAGTGCTTACAGGGGAGACTTTGGCTACACCTTC
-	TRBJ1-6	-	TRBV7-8	CASSLTTSPLHF	TGTGCCAGCAGCTTAACCACGTCACCCCTCCACTTT
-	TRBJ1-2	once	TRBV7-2	CASSFGGGEDRNYGYTF	TGTGCCAGCAGCTTTGGGGGGGGAGAGGACCGTAACTATGGCTACACCTTC
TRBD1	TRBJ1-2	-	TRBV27	CASSLQGARGYGYTF	TGTGCCAGCAGCTTACAGGGGGCGCGGGGCTATGGCTACACCTTC
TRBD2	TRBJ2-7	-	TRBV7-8	CASSLRPSGAYEQYF	TGTGCCAGCAGCCTAAGACCTAGCGGGGCCTACGAGCAGTACTTC
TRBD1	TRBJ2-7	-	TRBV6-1	CASRGREQGAYEQYF	TGTGCCAGCAGGGGGCGTGAGCAGGGGGCCTACGAGCAGTACTTC
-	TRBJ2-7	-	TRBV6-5	CASSGGGEQYF	TGTGCCAGCAGTGGAGGAGGCGAGCAGTACTTC
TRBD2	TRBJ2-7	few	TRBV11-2	CASSLSGGRSYEQYF	TGTGCCAGCAGCCTTAGCGGGGGGCGCTCCTACGAGCAGTACTTC
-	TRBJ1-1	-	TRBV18	CASSRDLETEAFF	TGTGCCAGCTCACGAGACCTGGAGACTGAAGCTTTCTTT
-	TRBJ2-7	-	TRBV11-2	CASTVGWRGAYEQYF	TGTGCCAGCACCGTAGGCTGGCGGGGAGCCTACGAGCAGTACTTC
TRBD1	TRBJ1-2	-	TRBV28	CASSLGTDYGYTF	TGTGCCAGCAGTTTAGGGACAGACTATGGCTACACCTTC
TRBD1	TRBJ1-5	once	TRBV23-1	CASTSGTGPFLQHF	TGCGCCAGCACTTCCGGGACAGGGCCCTTCCTACAGCATTTT
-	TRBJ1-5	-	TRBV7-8	CASSLRPPGRIIHQPQHF	TGTGCCAGCAGCTTACGCCCCCCGGGACGGATTATCCATCAGCCCCAGCATTTT
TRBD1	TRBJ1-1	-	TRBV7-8	CASSPRTGWDTEAFF	TGTGCCAGCAGCCCTAGGACAGGGTGGGACACTGAAGCTTTCTTT
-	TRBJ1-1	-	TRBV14	CASSPGGGVTEAFF	TGTGCCAGCAGCCCCGGTGGGGGCGTCACTGAAGCTTTCTTT
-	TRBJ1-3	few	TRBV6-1	CASSVGASGGGGNTIYF	TGTGCCAGCAGTGTCGGAGCGTCAGGAGGCGGCGGAAACACCATATATTTT
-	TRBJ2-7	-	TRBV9	CASSAHAGNEQYF	TGTGCCAGCAGCGCCCATGCAGGGAACGAGCAGTACTTC
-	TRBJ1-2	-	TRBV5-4	CASRPNPRFFEGYTF	TGTGCCAGCAGGCCAAATCCCAGGTTTTTCGAGGGCTACACCTTC
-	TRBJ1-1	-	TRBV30	CAWSVRDTTEAFF	TGTGCCTGGAGTGTCCGGGACACCACTGAAGCTTTCTTT